The clone carrying this T cell receptor beta chain was observed a handful of times. One entry per CDR3 protein results from TCRdb running MiXCR on the RACE reads. The table records 150,000 to 200,000 distinct CDR3 sequences, around 30% of them present only once. The germline CDR1 and CDR2 sequences are SGHRS and YFSETQ. The germline V and J ends were trimmed by 1 base and 4 bases, with 8 bases remaining between them. The CDR3 has 13 residues. This entry comes from a study of human T cells and chemical hapten exposure. Study-level background: Weekly scalp doses of diphenylcyclopropenone were given to patients during the approximately 23-week study.

Time point reported: pre-sensitization, week 0. Treatment defined: therapeutic diphenylcyclopropenone sensitization with weekly scalp DPC. Those who donated were patients with alopecia, 18 to 70 years of age, and suitable for DPC. From whole blood left unfractionated, total RNA was extracted. The sample in question was whole blood, obtained in connection with sensitization to the hapten diphenylcyclopropenone (DPC). The rearrangement links TRBV5-1 to TRBJ1-2; D gene ambiguous. This receptor was obtained from a woman in her twenties or thirties with alopecia areata. Some clones in this sample may be carry-over from other donors' samples. CDR3 in DNA: TGCGCCAGCAGCTTGAGTCAAGGCTATGGCTACACCTTC. Translation gives CASSLSQGYGYTF.